What follows describes a single T cell receptor (beta chain). The source of the sample is a study of cytomegalovirus exposure and HLA in healthy donors. There are 18 residues in the CDR3. PCR employed 60 Vbeta and 13 Jbeta primers. Repertoires were generated with immunoSEQ multiplex PCR, while TCRdb's copy carries only in-frame clones and drops some. The data contain approximately 190,000 clones, 70% to 85% of them singletons. This TCR came from a boy aged 2 to 9 in good health and CMV-seronegative. Material for sequencing was PBMCs. This chain joins TRBV21-1 and TRBJ2-1; the table assigns TRBD1, which was not confirmed against the DNA. TRBV21-1 is assigned pseudogene status. The CDR3 protein is CASSKESNRDRGEHEQFF. The CDR3 bases are TGTGCCAGCAGCAAAGAAAGTAACCGGGACAGGGGAGAACATGAGCAGTTCTTC.